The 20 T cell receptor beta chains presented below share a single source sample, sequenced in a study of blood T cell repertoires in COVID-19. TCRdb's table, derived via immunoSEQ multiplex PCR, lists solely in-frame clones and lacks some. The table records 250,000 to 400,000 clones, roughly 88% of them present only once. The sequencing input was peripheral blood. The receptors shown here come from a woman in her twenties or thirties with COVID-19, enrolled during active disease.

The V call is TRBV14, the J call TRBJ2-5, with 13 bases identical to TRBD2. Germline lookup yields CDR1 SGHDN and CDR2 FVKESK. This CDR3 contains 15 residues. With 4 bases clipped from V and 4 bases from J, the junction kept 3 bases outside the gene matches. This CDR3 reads CASSLLAGGRETQYF. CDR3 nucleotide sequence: TGTGCCAGCAGCCTACTAGCGGGGGGGAGAGAGACCCAGTACTTC.

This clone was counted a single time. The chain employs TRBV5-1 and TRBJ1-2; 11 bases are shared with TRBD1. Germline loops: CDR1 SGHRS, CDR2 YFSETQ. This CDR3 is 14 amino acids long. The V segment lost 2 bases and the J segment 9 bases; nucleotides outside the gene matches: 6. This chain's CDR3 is CASSLPGTGGSYTF. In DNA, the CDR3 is TGCGCCAGCAGCTTACCCGGGACAGGGGGTAGCTACACCTTC.

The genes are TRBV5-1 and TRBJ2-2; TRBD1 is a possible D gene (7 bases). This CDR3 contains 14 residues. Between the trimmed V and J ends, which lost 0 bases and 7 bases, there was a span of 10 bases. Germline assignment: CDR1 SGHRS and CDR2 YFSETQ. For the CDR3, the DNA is TGCGCCAGCAGCTTGGCCCAGGGGGGCGGGGAGCTGTTTTTT. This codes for CASSLAQGGGELFF.

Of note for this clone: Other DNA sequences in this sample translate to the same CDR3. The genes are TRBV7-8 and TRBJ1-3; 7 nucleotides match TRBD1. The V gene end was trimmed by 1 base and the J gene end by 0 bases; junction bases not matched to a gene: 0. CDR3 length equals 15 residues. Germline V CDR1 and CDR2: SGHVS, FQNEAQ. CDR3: CASSLGTGSGNTIYF. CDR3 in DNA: TGTGCCAGCAGCTTAGGGACAGGCTCTGGAAACACCATATATTTT.

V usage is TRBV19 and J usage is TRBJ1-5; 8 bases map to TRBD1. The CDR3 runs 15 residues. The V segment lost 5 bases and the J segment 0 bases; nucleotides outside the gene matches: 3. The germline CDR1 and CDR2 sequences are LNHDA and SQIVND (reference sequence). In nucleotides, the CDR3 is TGTGCCAGTAGTTTCAGGGGGCTTAGCAATCAGCCCCAGCATTTT. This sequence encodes CASSFRGLSNQPQHF.

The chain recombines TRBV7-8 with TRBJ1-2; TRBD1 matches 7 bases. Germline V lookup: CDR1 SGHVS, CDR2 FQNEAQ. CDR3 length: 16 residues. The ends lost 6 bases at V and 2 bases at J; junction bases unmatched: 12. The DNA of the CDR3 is TGTGCCAGCAGACACTCGGTCGGACAGGAGAACTATGGCTACACCTTC. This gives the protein CASRHSVGQENYGYTF. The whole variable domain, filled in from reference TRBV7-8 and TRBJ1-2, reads GAGVSQSPRYKVAKRGQDVALRCDPISGHVSLFWYQQALGQGPEFLTYFQNEAQLDKSGLPSDRFFAERPEGSVSTLKIQRTQQEDSAVYLCASRHSVGQENYGYTFGSGTRLTVV.

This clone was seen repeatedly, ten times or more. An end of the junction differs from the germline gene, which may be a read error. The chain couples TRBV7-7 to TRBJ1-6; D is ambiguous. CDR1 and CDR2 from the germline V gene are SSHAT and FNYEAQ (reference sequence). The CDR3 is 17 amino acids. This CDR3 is CASSPISLSSYNSPLHF. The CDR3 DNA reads TGTGCTAGCAGCCCTATCTCTTTGAGCTCCTATAATTCACCCCTCCACTTT.

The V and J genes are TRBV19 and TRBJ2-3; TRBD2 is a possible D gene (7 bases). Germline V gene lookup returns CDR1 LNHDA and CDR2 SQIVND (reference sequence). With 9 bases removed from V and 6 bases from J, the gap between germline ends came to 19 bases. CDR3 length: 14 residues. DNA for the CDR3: TGTGCCAGCAAGGCTCGGGGGGCCGTGGATACGCAGTATTTT. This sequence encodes CASKARGAVDTQYF. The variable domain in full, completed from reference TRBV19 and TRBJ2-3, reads DGGITQSPKYLFRKEGQNVTLSCEQNLNHDAMYWYRQDPGQGLRLIYYSQIVNDFQKGDIAEGYSVSREKKESFPLTVTSAQKNPTAFYLCASKARGAVDTQYFGPGTRLTVL.

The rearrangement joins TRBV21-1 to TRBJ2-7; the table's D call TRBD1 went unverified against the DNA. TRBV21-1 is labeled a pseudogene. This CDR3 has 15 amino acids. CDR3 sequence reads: CASRPGTGGRYEQYV. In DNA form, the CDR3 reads TGTGCCAGCAGGCCCGGGACAGGGGGCCGCTACGAGCAGTACGTC.

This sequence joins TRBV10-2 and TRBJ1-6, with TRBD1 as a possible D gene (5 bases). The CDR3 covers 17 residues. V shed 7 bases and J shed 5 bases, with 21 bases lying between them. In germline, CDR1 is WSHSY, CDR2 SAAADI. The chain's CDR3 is CASNSIRGTVNNSPLHF. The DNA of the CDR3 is TGCGCCAGCAATTCCATTAGGGGAACGGTAAATAATTCACCCCTCCACTTT.

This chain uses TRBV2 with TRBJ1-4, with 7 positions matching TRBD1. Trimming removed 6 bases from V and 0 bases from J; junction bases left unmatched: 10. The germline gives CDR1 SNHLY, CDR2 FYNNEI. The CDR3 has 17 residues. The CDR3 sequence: CASRKLTGQATNEKLFF. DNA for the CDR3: TGTGCCAGCAGGAAACTGACAGGGCAGGCAACTAATGAAAAACTGTTTTTT.

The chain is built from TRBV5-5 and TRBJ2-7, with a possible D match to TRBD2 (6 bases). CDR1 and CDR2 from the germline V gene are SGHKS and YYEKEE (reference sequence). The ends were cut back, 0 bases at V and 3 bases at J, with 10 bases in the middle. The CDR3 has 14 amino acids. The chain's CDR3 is CASSLAGDGYEQYF. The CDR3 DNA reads TGTGCCAGCAGCTTGGCGGGGGATGGCTACGAGCAGTACTTC.

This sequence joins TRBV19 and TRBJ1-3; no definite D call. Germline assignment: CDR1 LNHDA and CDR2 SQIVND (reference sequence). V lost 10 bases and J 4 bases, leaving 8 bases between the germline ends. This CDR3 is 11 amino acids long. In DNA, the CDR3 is TGTGCCATACAAACCGGAAACACCATATATTTT. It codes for CAIQTGNTIYF. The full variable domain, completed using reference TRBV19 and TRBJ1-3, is DGGITQSPKYLFRKEGQNVTLSCEQNLNHDAMYWYRQDPGQGLRLIYYSQIVNDFQKGDIAEGYSVSREKKESFPLTVTSAQKNPTAFYLCAIQTGNTIYFGEGSWLTVV.

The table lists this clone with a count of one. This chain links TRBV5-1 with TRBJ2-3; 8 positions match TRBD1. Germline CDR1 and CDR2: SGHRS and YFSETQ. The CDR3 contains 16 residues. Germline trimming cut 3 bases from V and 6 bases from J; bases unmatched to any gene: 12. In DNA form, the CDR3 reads TGCGCCAGCAGCTCATCGGGACAGGTCTCCTTGGATACGCAGTATTTT. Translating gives CASSSSGQVSLDTQYF. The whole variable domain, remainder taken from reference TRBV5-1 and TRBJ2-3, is KAGVTQTPRYLIKTRGQQVTLSCSPISGHRSVSWYQQTPGQGLQFLFEYFSETQRNKGNFPGRFSGRQFSNSRSEMNVSTLELGDSALYLCASSSSGQVSLDTQYFGPGTRLTVL.

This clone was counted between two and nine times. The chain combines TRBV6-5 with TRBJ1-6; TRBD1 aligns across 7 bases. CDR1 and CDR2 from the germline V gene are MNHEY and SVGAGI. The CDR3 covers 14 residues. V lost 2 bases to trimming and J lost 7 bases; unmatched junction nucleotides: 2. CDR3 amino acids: CASSYGDSNSPLHF. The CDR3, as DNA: TGTGCCAGCAGTTACGGGGACAGCAATTCACCCCTCCACTTT.

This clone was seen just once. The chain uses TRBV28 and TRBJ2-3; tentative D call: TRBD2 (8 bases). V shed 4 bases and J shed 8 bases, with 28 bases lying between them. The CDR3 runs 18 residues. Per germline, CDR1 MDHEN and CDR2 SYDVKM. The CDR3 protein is CASSSNREGARGPGTQYF. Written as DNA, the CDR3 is TGTGCCAGCAGTTCCAACCGGGAGGGGGCGAGGGGGCCAGGTACGCAGTATTTT.

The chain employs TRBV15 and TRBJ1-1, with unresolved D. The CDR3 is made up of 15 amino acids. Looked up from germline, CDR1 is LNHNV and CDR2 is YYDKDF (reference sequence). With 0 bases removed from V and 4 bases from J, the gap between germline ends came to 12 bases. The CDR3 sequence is CATSRDLEATTEAFF. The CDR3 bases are TGTGCCACCAGCAGAGATTTGGAGGCTACCACTGAAGCTTTCTTT.

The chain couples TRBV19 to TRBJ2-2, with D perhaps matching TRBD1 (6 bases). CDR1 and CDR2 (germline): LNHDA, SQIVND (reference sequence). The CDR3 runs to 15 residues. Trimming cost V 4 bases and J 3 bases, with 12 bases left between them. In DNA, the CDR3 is TGTGCCAGTAGTAGACTCTACAGGGACACCGGGGAGCTGTTTTTT. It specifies CASSRLYRDTGELFF.

The chain's CDR3 is CASSSRTGDIDTQYF. CDR3 bases: TGTGCCAGCAGTTCCCGGACAGGGGATATTGATACGCAGTATTTT. The rearrangement uses TRBV6-5 and TRBJ2-3; 9 bases map to TRBD1. Germline V gives CDR1 MNHEY, CDR2 SVGAGI. The CDR3 covers 15 residues. Trimming cost V 4 bases and J 6 bases; bases outside gene matches: 8.

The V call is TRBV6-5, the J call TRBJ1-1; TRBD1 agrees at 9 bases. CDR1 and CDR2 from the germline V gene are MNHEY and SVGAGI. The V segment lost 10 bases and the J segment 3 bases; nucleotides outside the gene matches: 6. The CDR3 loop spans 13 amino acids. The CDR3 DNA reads TGTGCCACCCGGACAGGGGTGGACACTGAAGCTTTCTTT. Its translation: CATRTGVDTEAFF.